This T cell receptor beta chain was identified in a study of somatic mutations in cytotoxic T cells in rheumatoid arthritis. Across the study: Using a FACSAria II or Sony SH800, a portion of the V beta antibody-stained T-cell populations were flow-sorted at nearly 100% purity, and among those populations were V beta1+ cells that were then sequenced for TCRB.

Germline V gene lookup returns CDR1 SGHVS and CDR2 FNYEAQ. This CDR3 is 12 amino acids long. Deletions cut 8 bases from V and 8 bases from J, with 12 bases between. TCRdb's table, derived via immunoSEQ multiplex PCR, lists solely in-frame clones and lacks some. In the table there are around 19,000 clones, about two thirds of which are singletons. The clonotype comes from an adult with rheumatoid arthritis. Sequenced material: CD8+ T cells sorted from blood. The chain has TRBV7-6 and TRBJ2-2; D gene unclear. Written as DNA, the CDR3 is TGTGCCAGCCTCGAAACGGAAGGGGAGCTGTTTTTT. Translating it yields CASLETEGELFF.